Reported below is one T cell receptor (beta chain). Antigen unknown. Germline CDR1 SEHNR, CDR2 FQNEAQ (reference sequence). Trimming cost V 5 bases and J 3 bases, with 10 bases left between them. The CDR3 has 13 amino acids. This specimen comes from a study of response to subunit inactivated influenza vaccine. The study's findings and limits: Authors suggested each seasonal influenza vaccination recruits few new T cells.

TCRdb redid the calling of the RT-PCR reads with MiXCR, one entry per CDR3 protein. The sample records 400,000 to 650,000 distinct CDR3 sequences, roughly 7.6% being singletons. The chain is built from TRBV7-9 and TRBJ2-5; D remains unclear. Sequencing used PBMCs from blood, obtained around 25 months after vaccination. This receptor was identified in a man between 50 and 75 years old who received an inactivated influenza vaccine. The DNA for the CDR3 is TGTGCCAGCAGCGCCCGGACGGAAGAGACCCAGTACTTC. Protein sequence: CASSARTEETQYF. The complete variable domain, with remaining parts taken from reference TRBV7-9 and TRBJ2-5, reads DTGVSQNPRHKITKRGQNVTFRCDPISEHNRLYWYRQTLGQGPEFLTYFQNEAQLEKSRLLSDRFSAERPKGSFSTLEIQRTEQGDSAMYLCASSARTEETQYFGPGTRLLVL.